Detailed here is one T cell receptor (beta chain). Clones were sequenced by immunoSEQ multiplex PCR, and TCRdb holds only the in-frame ones, with some missing. The sample shows around 53,000 clones, 86% of them seen only once. CDR1 SNHLY and CDR2 FYNNEI come from the germline V gene. The CDR3 totals 11 residues. V lost 5 bases and J lost 4, with 3 bases in between. The sample comes from a study of technical replicates of blood from a handful of donors. V is TRBV2 and J is TRBJ2-1; D is uncertain. Sequenced: PBMCs. The TCR comes from a human donor in good health. Some clones in this sample may be carry-over from other donors' samples. CDR3 nucleotides: TGTGCCAGCAGTCCATACAATGAGCAGTTCTTC. It is translated as CASSPYNEQFF.